The 18 T cell receptor beta chains reported below all come from one sample, sequenced in a study of blood T cell repertoires in COVID-19. Some clones are missing from TCRdb's copy, which holds only in-frame ones; the method was immunoSEQ multiplex PCR. The table includes more than 350,000 clones, around nine tenths detected once. The sequencing sample was made of PBMCs or T cells enriched from blood (not recorded which). These receptors were obtained from a woman aged 50 to 65 who had recovered from COVID-19.

The J gene is TRBJ1-6, the V gene TRBV19; the D is unclear. With 5 bases removed from V and 8 bases from J, the gap between germline ends came to 10 bases. Germline CDR1 and CDR2: LNHDA and SQIVND (reference sequence). The CDR3 extends over 13 amino acids. The CDR3 loop is CASSAPRDSPLHF. CDR3 nucleotides: TGTGCCAGTAGTGCCCCCCGGGATTCACCCCTCCACTTT.

The chain employs TRBV6-5 and TRBJ2-3; tentative D call: TRBD1 (6 bases). This CDR3 is 14 amino acids long. Looked up from germline, CDR1 is MNHEY and CDR2 is SVGAGI. Trimming removed 10 bases from V and 2 bases from J, with 16 bases in between. Here the CDR3 DNA reads TGTGCCACTCGCCCCGAGGGACACACAGATACGCAGTATTTT. The encoded protein is CATRPEGHTDTQYF.

The J gene is TRBJ1-3, the V gene TRBV18, with 9 positions matching TRBD1. Germline lookup yields CDR1 KGHSH and CDR2 LQKENI. Unmatched junction bases numbered 8, after V lost 6 bases and J lost 2 bases. The CDR3 runs to 16 residues. The CDR3 protein is CASSTRDREAGNTIYF. The CDR3 DNA follows: TGTGCCAGCTCTACCCGGGACAGGGAAGCTGGAAACACCATATATTTT.

V is TRBV29-1 and J is TRBJ2-3, with D hard to call. Germline V gene sequence: CDR1 SQVTM, CDR2 ANQGSEA. This CDR3 region has 12 residues. V was trimmed by 4 bases and J by 1 base, leaving 6 bases between them. The CDR3 nucleotides are TGCAGCGTTGCGCAGGGCACAGATACGCAGTATTTT. Translating it yields CSVAQGTDTQYF.

The CDR3 region is CASSAKATIYF. In DNA form, the CDR3 reads TGTGCCAGCAGTGCAAAAGCCACCATATATTTT. V usage is TRBV2 and J usage is TRBJ1-3; no definite D call. Germline lookup yields CDR1 SNHLY and CDR2 FYNNEI. This CDR3 has 11 residues. Trimming left V 4 bases short and J 9 bases short, with 7 bases between.

The V and J genes are TRBV19 and TRBJ1-2, with D perhaps TRBD1 (6 bases). The germline V and J ends were trimmed by 3 bases and 2 bases, with 10 bases remaining between them. This CDR3 spans 14 amino acids. The germline gives CDR1 LNHDA, CDR2 SQIVND (reference sequence). CDR3 amino acids: CASSIWGPNYGYTF. The CDR3 DNA reads TGTGCCAGTAGTATCTGGGGGCCAAACTATGGCTACACCTTC.

The CDR3 here is CAWGNFRGNEQFF. CDR3 DNA sequence: TGTGCCTGGGGAAACTTCAGGGGAAATGAGCAGTTCTTC. This chain joins TRBV30 and TRBJ2-1; the D gene is possibly TRBD1 (6 bases). This CDR3 is 13 amino acids long. V gave up 5 bases and J gave up 7 bases, with 15 bases separating them. The germline V gene has CDR1 GTSNPN and CDR2 SVGIG (reference sequence).

The chain employs TRBV10-3 and TRBJ2-3; 10 bases line up with TRBD2. The germline CDR1 and CDR2 sequences are ENHRY and SYGVKD. The CDR3 has 13 amino acids. V shed 3 bases, J shed 8 bases, and the junction held 2 bases outside the gene matches. CDR3 coding DNA: TGTGCCATCAGTGACCTAGCGGGGGCTACGCAGTATTTT. Translated: CAISDLAGATQYF.

The CDR3 nucleotides are TGTGCCAGTAAGGACAGGGGTGACACCGGGGAGCTGTTTTTT. Amino acids: CASKDRGDTGELFF. The chain is built from TRBV19 and TRBJ2-2, with 9 positions matching TRBD1. Germline CDR1 is LNHDA and CDR2 is SQIVND (reference sequence). V shed 7 bases and J 3 bases; nucleotides not matched to a gene: 3. This CDR3 comprises 14 residues.

V is TRBV28 and J is TRBJ1-6; maybe TRBD1 (5 bases). The V and J ends lost 6 bases and 0 bases respectively, with 6 bases between them. The germline V gene encodes CDR1 MDHEN and CDR2 SYDVKM. The length of the CDR3 is 14 residues. The CDR3 sequence is CASRGDSYNSPLHF. The CDR3 DNA sequence: TGTGCCAGCAGAGGGGACTCCTATAATTCACCCCTCCACTTT.

This clone was seen once. This chain uses TRBV19 with TRBJ1-6; D uncertain. The CDR3 consists of 15 residues. From germline, CDR1 is LNHDA and CDR2 SQIVND (reference sequence). V was trimmed by 7 bases and J by 4 bases, leaving 14 bases between them. The chain's CDR3 is CASKPINSYNSPLHF. CDR3 in DNA: TGTGCCAGTAAACCGATTAACTCTTATAATTCACCCCTCCACTTT.

V is TRBV6-5 and J is TRBJ1-2; D is perhaps TRBD1 (5 bases). Germline V gene lookup returns CDR1 MNHEY and CDR2 SVGAGI. The V end was cut by 2 bases, the J end by 1 base, with 8 bases between. This CDR3 is built from 14 residues. The CDR3 nucleotides are TGTGCCAGCAGTTACCAGGGAATTAACTATGGCTACACCTTC. Translation: CASSYQGINYGYTF.

The table lists this clone with a count of one. DNA of the CDR3: TGTGCCAGCAGCCATCGGGTTGGCGTCGTCAATGAGCAGTTCTTC. It translates to CASSHRVGVVNEQFF. The chain employs TRBV3-1 (or the pseudogene TRBV3-2) and TRBJ2-1, with no clear D. From germline, CDR1 is LGHDT and CDR2 YNNKEL (reference sequence). The V end was cut by 3 bases, the J end by 6 bases, with 15 bases between. This CDR3 comprises 15 residues.

The V and J genes are TRBV7-9 and TRBJ2-1, with 8 bases that match TRBD2. This CDR3 spans 14 amino acids. CDR1 is SEHNR and CDR2 is FQNEAQ in the germline V gene (reference sequence). V was pared by 7 bases and J by 5 bases, with 7 bases of the junction left unmatched. The CDR3 nucleotides read TGTGCCAGCACCCCCGGGAGGGGAAACAATGAGCAGTTCTTC. It specifies CASTPGRGNNEQFF.

J is TRBJ2-1 and V is TRBV3-1 (or the pseudogene TRBV3-2), with 9 nucleotides matching TRBD2. In germline, CDR1 is LGHDT, CDR2 YNNKEL (reference sequence). The CDR3 length is 15 residues. The ends lost 4 bases at V and 6 bases at J; junction bases unmatched: 7. In nucleotides, the CDR3 is TGTGCCAGCAGCCCTGCGGGGGGGCTTTTCAATGAGCAGTTCTTC. Amino acid sequence: CASSPAGGLFNEQFF.

The chain has TRBV5-8 and TRBJ2-3; 12 nucleotides agree with TRBD2. Germline values: CDR1 SGHTS, CDR2 YDEGEE. CDR3 length: 19 amino acids. Losses at the gene ends were 5 bases for V and 2 bases for J; bases not matched to a gene: 15. CDR3 DNA: TGTGCCAGCAGTATGACTAGCGGGGGACGCACGGGGATCACAGATACGCAGTATTTT. Protein product: CASSMTSGGRTGITDTQYF. Variable domain in full (rest from reference TRBV5-8 and TRBJ2-3): EAGVTQSPTHLIKTRGQQATLRCSPISGHTSVYWYQQALGLGLQFLLWYDEGEERNRGNFPPRFSGRQFPNYSSELNVNALELEDSALYLCASSMTSGGRTGITDTQYFGPGTRLTVL.

The chain employs TRBV10-3 and TRBJ1-1; no definite D call. CDR1 is ENHRY, CDR2 SYGVKD, per germline. This CDR3 spans 12 amino acids. Trimming took 7 bases from V and 7 from J, leaving 13 bases between them. DNA of the CDR3: TGTGCCATCAAAGGCAGCGGGCTTGAAGCTTTCTTT. Translation gives CAIKGSGLEAFF.

V and J are TRBV7-6 and TRBJ1-1; possibly TRBD1 for D (5 bases). Germline assignment: CDR1 SGHVS and CDR2 FNYEAQ. This CDR3 has 14 residues. The V end was cut by 1 base, the J end by 2 bases, with 8 bases between. The CDR3 coding sequence is TGTGCCAGCAGCTTAGTCCAGGGAAACACTGAAGCTTTCTTT. The encoded protein is CASSLVQGNTEAFF.